This TCR beta chain was retrieved from a study of post-analysis software for immune sequencing data. Study-wide context: Several disease courses (relapsing-remitting, secondary progressive and progressive-relapsing) of multiple sclerosis were included.

Study-level points and caveats: With TRBV5-6, TRBV5-1 and TRBV20-1 included, roughly five TRBV segments were more frequent in patients than in controls. The normalized Chao1 diversity of multiple sclerosis patients was significantly lower than that of controls.

A note on this clonotype: Antigen unknown.

V was trimmed by 4 bases and J by 6 bases, leaving 13 bases between them. From germline, CDR1 is LNHNV and CDR2 YYDKDF (reference sequence). The CDR3 covers 14 residues. Included in the TCR beta cDNA libraries were unique molecular identifiers. Each sample of about 0.95 to 11 million input T cells yielded about 500,000 cDNA molecules, so each molecule approximated one T cell. TCRdb used MiXCR to reprocess the PCR reads, holding one entry per CDR3 protein. This sample has 600,000 to 700,000 distinct CDR3 sequences, with approximately 60% found just once. The chain recombines TRBV15 with TRBJ2-1, with D maybe TRBD1 (5 bases). Material: blood. The clonotype originates from a girl aged 2 to 10 with multiple sclerosis. CDR3 DNA: TGTGCCACCAGCACAGGGCCGGTTGGCAATGAGCAGTTCTTC. Protein sequence: CATSTGPVGNEQFF. The full variable domain, its missing parts supplied by reference TRBV15 and TRBJ2-1, is DAMVIQNPRYQVTQFGKPVTLSCSQTLNHNVMYWYQQKSSQAPKLLFHYYDKDFNNEADTPDNFQSRRPNTSFCFLDIRSPGLGDTAMYLCATSTGPVGNEQFFGPGTRLTVL.